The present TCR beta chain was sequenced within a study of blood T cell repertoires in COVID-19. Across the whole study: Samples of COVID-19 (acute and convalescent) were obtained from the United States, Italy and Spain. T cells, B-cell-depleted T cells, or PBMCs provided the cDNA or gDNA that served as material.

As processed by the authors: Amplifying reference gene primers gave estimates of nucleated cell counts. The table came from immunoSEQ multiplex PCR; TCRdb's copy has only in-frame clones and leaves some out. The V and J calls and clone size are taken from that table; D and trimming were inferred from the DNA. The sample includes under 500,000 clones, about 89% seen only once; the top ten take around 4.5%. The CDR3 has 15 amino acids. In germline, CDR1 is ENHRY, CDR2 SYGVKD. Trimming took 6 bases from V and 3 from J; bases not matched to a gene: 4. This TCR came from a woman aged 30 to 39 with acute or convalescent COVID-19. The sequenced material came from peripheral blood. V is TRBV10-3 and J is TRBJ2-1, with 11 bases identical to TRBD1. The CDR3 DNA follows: TGTGCCATCAGGACCGGGACAGGGGGCTACAATGAGCAGTTCTTC. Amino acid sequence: CAIRTGTGGYNEQFF.